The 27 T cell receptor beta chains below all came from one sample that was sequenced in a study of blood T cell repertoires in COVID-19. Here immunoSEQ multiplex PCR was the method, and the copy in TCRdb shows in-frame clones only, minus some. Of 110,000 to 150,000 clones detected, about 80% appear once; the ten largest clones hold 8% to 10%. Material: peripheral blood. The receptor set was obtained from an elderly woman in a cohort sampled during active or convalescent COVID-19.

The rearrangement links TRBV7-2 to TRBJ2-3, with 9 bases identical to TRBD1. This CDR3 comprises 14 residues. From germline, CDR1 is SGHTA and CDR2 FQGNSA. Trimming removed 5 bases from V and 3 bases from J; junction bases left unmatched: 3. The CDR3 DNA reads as TGTGCCAGCAGCCGGACAGGGGCGACAGATACGCAGTATTTT. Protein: CASSRTGATDTQYF.

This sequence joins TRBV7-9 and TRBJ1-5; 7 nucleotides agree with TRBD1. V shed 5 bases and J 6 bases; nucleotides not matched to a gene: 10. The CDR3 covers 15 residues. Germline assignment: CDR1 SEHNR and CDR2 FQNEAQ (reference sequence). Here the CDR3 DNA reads TGTGCCAGCAGCCCCAGCGACAGGGAAGGTCAGCCCCAGCATTTT. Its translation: CASSPSDREGQPQHF.

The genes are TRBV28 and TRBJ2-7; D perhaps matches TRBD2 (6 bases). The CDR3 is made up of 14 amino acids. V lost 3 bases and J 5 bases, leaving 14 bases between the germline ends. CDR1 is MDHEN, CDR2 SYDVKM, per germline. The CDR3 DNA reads TGTGCCAGCAGTTTTGCGGGGCGAGGGGACGAGCAGTACGTC. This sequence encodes CASSFAGRGDEQYV.

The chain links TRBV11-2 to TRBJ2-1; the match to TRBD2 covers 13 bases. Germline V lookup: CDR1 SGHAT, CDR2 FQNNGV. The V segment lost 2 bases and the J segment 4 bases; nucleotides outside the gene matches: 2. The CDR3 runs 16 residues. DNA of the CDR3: TGTGCCAGCAGCTTATTGGGACTAGCGGGATACAATGAGCAGTTCTTC. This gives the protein CASSLLGLAGYNEQFF.

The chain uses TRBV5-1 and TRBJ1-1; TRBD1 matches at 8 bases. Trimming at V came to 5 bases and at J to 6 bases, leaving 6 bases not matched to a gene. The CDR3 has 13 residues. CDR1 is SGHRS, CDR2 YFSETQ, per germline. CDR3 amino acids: CASRPQGVAEAFF. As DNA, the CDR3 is TGCGCCAGCAGACCACAGGGGGTCGCTGAAGCTTTCTTT.

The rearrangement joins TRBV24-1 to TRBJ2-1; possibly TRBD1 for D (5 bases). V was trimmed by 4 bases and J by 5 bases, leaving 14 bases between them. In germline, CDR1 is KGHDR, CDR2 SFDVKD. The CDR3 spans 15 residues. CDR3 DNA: TGTGCCACCAGTGACCTATTCGACAGAAACAATGAGCAGTTCTTC. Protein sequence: CATSDLFDRNNEQFF.

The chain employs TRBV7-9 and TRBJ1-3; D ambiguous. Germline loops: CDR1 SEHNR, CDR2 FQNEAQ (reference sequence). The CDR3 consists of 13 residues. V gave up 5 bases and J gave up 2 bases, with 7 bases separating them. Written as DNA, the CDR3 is TGTGCCAGCAGCAATTCGGCTGGAAACACCATATATTTT. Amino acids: CASSNSAGNTIYF.

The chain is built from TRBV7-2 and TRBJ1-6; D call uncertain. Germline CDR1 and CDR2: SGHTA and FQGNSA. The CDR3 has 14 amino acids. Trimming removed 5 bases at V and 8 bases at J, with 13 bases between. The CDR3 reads CASSALGLDSPLHF. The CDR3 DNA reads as TGTGCCAGCAGCGCCTTGGGCTTAGATTCACCCCTCCACTTT.

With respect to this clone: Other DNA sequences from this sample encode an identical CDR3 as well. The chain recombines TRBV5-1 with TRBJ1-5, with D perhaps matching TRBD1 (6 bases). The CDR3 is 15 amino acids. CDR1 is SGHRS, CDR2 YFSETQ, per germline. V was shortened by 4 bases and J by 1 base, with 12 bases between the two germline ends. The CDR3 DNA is TGCGCCAGCAGCCTGGACAGTTTGAGCAATCAGCCCCAGCATTTT. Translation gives CASSLDSLSNQPQHF.

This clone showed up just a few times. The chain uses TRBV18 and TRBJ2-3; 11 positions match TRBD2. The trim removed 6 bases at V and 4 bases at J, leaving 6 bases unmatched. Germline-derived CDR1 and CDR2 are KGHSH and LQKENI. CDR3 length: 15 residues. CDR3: CASSQRLAGSDTQYF. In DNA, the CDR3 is TGTGCCAGCTCTCAAAGACTAGCGGGGTCAGATACGCAGTATTTT. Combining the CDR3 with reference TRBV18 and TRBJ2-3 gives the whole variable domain NAGVMQNPRHLVRRRGQEARLRCSPMKGHSHVYWYRQLPEEGLKFMVYLQKENIIDESGMPKERFSAEFPKEGPSILRIQQVVRGDSAAYFCASSQRLAGSDTQYFGPGTRLTVL.

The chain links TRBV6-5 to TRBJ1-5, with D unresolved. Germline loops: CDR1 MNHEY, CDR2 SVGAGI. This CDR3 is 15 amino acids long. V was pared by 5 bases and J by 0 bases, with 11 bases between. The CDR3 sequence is CASSRLSYSNQPQHF. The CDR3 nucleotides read TGTGCCAGCAGTCGTCTCAGTTATAGCAATCAGCCCCAGCATTTT.

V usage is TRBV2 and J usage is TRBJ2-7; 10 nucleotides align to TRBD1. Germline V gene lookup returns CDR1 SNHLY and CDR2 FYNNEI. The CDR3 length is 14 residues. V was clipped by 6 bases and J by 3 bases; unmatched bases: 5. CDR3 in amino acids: CASRTGGGLYEQYV. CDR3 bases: TGTGCCAGCAGGACAGGGGGCGGGCTCTACGAGCAGTACGTC.

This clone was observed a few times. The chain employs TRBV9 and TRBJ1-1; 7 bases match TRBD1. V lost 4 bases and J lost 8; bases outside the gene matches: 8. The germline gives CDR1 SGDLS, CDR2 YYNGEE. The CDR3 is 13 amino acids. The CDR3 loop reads CASSTRRDSEAFF. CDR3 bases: TGTGCCAGCAGCACCCGTCGGGACAGCGAAGCTTTCTTT. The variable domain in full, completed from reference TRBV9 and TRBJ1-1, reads DSGVTQTPKHLITATGQRVTLRCSPRSGDLSVYWYQQSLDQGLQFLIQYYNGEERAKGNILERFSAQQFPDLHSELNLSSLELGDSALYFCASSTRRDSEAFFGQGTRLTVV.

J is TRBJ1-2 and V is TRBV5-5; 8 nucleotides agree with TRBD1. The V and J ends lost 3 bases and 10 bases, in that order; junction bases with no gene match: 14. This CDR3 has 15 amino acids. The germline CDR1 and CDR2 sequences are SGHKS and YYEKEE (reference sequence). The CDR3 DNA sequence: TGTGCCAGCAGCTCAACACTACAGGGGGTATTCGACTACACCTTC. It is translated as CASSSTLQGVFDYTF.

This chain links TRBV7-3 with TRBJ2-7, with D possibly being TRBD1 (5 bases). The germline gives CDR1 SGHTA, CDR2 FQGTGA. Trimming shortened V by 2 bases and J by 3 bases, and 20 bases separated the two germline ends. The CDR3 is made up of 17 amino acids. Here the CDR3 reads CASSLVYGQGIFYEQYF. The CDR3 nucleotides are TGTGCCAGCAGCTTAGTGTATGGGCAGGGTATCTTCTACGAGCAGTACTTC.

The CDR3 spells CASSQDYRGASYEQYF. The DNA of the CDR3 is TGTGCCAGCAGCCAAGACTACCGGGGGGCCTCCTACGAGCAGTACTTC. V is TRBV3-1 (or the pseudogene TRBV3-2) and J is TRBJ2-7; a weak D match, TRBD2 (7 bases). Germline lookup yields CDR1 LGHDT and CDR2 YNNKEL (reference sequence). The CDR3 sequence is 16 residues long. Between the trimmed V and J ends, which lost 0 bases and 0 bases, there was a span of 12 bases.

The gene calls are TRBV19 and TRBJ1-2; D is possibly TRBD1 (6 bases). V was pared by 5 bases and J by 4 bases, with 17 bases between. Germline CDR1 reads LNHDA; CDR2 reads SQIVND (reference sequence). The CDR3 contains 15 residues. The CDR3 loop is CASSSGPGASYGYTF. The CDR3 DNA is TGTGCCAGTAGTTCAGGCCCAGGGGCGTCCTATGGCTACACCTTC. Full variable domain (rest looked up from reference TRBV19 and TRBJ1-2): DGGITQSPKYLFRKEGQNVTLSCEQNLNHDAMYWYRQDPGQGLRLIYYSQIVNDFQKGDIAEGYSVSREKKESFPLTVTSAQKNPTAFYLCASSSGPGASYGYTFGSGTRLTVV.

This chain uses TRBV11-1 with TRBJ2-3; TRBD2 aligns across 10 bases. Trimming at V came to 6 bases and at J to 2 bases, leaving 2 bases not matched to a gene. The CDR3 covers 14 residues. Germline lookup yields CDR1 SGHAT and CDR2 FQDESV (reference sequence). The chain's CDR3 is CASSGLAVTDTQYF. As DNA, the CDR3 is TGTGCCAGCAGTGGACTAGCGGTCACAGATACGCAGTATTTT.

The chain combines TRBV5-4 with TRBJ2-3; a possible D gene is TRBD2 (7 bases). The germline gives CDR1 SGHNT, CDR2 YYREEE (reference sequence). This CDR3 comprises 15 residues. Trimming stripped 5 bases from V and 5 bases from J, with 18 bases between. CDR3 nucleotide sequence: TGTGCCAGCAGGAGAAGGGGGGGCGAGGGAGATACGCAGTATTTT. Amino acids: CASRRRGGEGDTQYF.

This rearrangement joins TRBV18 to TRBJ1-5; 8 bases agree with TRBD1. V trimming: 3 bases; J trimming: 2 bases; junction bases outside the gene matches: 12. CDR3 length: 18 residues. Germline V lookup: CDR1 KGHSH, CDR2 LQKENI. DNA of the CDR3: TGTGCCAGCTCACCGGGAAGAGTTTCACAGGGGGGCAATCAGCCCCAGCATTTT. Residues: CASSPGRVSQGGNQPQHF.

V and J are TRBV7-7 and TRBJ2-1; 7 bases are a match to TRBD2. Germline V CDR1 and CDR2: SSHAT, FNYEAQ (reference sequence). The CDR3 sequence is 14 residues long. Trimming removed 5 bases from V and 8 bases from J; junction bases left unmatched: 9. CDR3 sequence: CASSRLSSGDEQFF. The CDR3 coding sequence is TGTGCCAGCAGCCGCCTCTCTAGCGGCGATGAGCAGTTCTTC. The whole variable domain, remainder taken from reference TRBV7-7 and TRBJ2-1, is GAGVSQSPRYKVTKRGQDVTLRCDPISSHATLYWYQQALGQGPEFLTYFNYEAQPDKSGLPSDRFSAERPEGSISTLTIQRTEQRDSAMYRCASSRLSSGDEQFFGPGTRLTVL.

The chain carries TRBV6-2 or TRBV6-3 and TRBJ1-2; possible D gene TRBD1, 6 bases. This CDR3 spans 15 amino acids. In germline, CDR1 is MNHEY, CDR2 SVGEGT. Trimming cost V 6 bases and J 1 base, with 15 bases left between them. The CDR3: CASSPSTGLNYGYTF. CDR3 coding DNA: TGTGCCAGCAGCCCGTCGACAGGTCTTAACTATGGCTACACCTTC.

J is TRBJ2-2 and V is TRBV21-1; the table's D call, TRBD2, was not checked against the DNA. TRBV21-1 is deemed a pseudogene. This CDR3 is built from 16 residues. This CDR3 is CASSNKGGLITGELFF. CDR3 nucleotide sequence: TGTGCCAGCAGCAATAAAGGGGGACTAATAACCGGGGAGCTGTTTTTT.

CDR3 bases: TGTGCCAGCAGCTTGAAGGGGGTAGATGAAAAACTGTTTTTT. It translates to CASSLKGVDEKLFF. The rearrangement uses TRBV5-4 and TRBJ1-4; the D gene is possibly TRBD1 (6 bases). The CDR3 length is 14 residues. Germline assignment: CDR1 SGHNT and CDR2 YYREEE (reference sequence). The germline V and J ends were trimmed by 1 base and 6 bases, with 10 bases remaining between them. Based on the CDR3 plus reference TRBV5-4 and TRBJ1-4, the full variable domain is ETGVTQSPTHLIKTRGQQVTLRCSSQSGHNTVSWYQQALGQGPQFIFQYYREEENGRGNFPPRFSGLQFPNYSSELNVNALELDDSALYLCASSLKGVDEKLFFGSGTQLSVL.

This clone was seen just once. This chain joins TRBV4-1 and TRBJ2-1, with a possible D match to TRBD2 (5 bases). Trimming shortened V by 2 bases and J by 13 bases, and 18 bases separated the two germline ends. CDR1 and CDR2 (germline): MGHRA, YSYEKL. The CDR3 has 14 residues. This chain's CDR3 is CASSQRLGRYPQFF. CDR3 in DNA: TGCGCCAGCAGCCAACGACTTGGGAGATACCCTCAGTTCTTC.

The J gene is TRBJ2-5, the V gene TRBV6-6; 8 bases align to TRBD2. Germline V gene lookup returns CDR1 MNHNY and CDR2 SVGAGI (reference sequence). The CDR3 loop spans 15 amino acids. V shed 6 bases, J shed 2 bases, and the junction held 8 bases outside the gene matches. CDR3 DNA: TGTGCCAGCAGCCGGGGGGGACCCCCGCAAGAGACCCAGTACTTC. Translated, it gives CASSRGGPPQETQYF.

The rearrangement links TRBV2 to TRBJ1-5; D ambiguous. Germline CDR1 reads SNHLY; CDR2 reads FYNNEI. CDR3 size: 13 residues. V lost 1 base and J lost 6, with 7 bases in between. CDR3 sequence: CASSEGNSQPQHF. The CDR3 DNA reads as TGTGCCAGCAGTGAAGGTAATAGTCAGCCCCAGCATTTT. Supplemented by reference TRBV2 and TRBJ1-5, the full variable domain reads EPEVTQTPSHQVTQMGQEVILRCVPISNHLYFYWYRQILGQKVEFLVSFYNNEISEKSEIFDDQFSVERPDGSNFTLKIRSTKLEDSAMYFCASSEGNSQPQHFGDGTRLSIL.